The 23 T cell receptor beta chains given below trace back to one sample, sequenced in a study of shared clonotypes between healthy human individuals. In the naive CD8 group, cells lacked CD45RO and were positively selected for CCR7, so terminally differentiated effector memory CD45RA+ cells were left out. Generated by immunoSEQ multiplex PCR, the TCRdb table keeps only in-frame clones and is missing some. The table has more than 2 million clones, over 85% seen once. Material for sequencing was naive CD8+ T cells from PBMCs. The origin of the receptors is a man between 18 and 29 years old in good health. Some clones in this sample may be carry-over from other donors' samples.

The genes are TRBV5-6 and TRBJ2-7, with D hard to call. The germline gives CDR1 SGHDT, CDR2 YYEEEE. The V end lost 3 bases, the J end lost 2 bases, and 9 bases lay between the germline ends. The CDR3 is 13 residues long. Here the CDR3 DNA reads TGTGCCAGCAGCTACAATAGAGCCTACGAGCAGTACTTC. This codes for CASSYNRAYEQYF.

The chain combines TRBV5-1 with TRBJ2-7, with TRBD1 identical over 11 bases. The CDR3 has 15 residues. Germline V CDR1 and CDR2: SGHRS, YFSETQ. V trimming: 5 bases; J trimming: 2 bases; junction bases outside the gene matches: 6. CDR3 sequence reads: CASRTGQGAPYEQYF. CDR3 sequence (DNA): TGCGCCAGCAGGACCGGACAGGGGGCTCCCTACGAGCAGTACTTC.

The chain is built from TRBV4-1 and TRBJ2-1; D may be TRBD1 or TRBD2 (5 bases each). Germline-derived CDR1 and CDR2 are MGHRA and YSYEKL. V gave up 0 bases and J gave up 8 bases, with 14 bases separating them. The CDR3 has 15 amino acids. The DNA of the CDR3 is TGCGCCAGCAGCCAAGAGAGGGGCCCGGTCGATGAGCAGTTCTTC. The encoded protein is CASSQERGPVDEQFF.

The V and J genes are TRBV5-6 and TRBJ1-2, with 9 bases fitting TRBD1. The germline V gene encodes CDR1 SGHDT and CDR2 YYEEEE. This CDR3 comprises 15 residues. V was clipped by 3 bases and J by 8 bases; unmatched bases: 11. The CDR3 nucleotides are TGTGCCAGCAGCTGGGGTCATGGGACAGGGACGGGCTACACCTTC. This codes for CASSWGHGTGTGYTF.

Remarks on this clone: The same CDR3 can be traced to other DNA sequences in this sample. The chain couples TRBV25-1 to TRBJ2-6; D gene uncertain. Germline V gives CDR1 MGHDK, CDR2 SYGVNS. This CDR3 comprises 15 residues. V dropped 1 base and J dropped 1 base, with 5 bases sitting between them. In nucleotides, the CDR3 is TGTGCCAGCAGTGAATGGGGTTCTGGGGCCAACGTCCTGACTTTC. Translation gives CASSEWGSGANVLTF.

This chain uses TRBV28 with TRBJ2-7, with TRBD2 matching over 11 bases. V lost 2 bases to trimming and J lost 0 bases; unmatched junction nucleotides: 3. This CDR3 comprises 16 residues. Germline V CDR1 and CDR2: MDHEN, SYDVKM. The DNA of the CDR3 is TGTGCCAGCAGTTTAGCGACTAGCGGGGCCTCCTACGAGCAGTACTTC. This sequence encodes CASSLATSGASYEQYF.

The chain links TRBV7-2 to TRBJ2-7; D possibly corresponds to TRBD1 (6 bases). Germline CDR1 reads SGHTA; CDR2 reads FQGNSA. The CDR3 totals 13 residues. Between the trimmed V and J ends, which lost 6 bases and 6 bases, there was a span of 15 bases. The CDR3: CASRDRGASEQYF. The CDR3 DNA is TGTGCCAGCAGGGACAGAGGGGCCTCCGAGCAGTACTTC.

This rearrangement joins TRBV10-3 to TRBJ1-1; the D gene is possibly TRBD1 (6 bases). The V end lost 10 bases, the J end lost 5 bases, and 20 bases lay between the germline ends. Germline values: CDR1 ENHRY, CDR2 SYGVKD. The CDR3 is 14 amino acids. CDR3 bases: TGTGCCACCCGGGGGGCCCCAGGGGATACTGAAGCTTTCTTT. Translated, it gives CATRGAPGDTEAFF.

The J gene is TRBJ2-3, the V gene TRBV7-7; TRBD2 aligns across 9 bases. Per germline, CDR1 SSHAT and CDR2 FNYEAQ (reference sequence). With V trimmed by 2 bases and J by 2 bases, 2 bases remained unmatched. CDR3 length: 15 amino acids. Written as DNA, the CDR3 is TGTGCCAGCAGCTTATCTAGCGGGACCACAGATACGCAGTATTTT. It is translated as CASSLSSGTTDTQYF.

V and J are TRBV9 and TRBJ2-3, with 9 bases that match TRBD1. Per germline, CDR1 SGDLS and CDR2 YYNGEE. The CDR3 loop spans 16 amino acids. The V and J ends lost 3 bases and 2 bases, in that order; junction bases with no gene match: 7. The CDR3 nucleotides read TGTGCCAGCAGCGGACAGGGGGTGCTAAACACAGATACGCAGTATTTT. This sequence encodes CASSGQGVLNTDTQYF.

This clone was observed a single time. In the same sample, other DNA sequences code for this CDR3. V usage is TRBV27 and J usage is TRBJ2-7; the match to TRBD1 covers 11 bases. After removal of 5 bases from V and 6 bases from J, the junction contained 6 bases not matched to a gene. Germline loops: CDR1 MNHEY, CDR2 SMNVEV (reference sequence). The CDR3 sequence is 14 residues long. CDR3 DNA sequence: TGTGCCAGCAGTCCCGGGACAGGGGGTCTCGAGCAGTACTTC. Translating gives CASSPGTGGLEQYF.

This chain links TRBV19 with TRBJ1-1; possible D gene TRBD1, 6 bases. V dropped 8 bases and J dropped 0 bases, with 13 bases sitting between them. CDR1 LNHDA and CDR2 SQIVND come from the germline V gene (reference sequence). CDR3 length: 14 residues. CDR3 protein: CASGTGTMNTEAFF. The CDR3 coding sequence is TGTGCCAGTGGTACAGGGACCATGAACACTGAAGCTTTCTTT.

The CDR3 DNA sequence: TGTGCCAGCAGCTTGGTCGGGAGGATGTCCTACAATGAGCAGTTCTTC. It codes for CASSLVGRMSYNEQFF. The chain combines TRBV5-6 with TRBJ2-1; 7 nucleotides match TRBD2. V dropped 0 bases and J dropped 1; count of bases not matched to a gene: 4. CDR1 is SGHDT, CDR2 YYEEEE, per germline. The CDR3 extends over 16 amino acids. The whole variable domain, remainder taken from reference TRBV5-6 and TRBJ2-1, is DAGVTQSPTHLIKTRGQQVTLRCSPKSGHDTVSWYQQALGQGPQFIFQYYEEEERQRGNFPDRFSGHQFPNYSSELNVNALLLGDSALYLCASSLVGRMSYNEQFFGPGTRLTVL.

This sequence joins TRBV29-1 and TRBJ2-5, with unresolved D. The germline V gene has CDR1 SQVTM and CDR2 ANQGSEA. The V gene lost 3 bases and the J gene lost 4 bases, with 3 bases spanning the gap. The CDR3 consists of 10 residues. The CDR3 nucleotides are TGCAGCGTTGAGGGAGAGACCCAGTACTTC. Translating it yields CSVEGETQYF.

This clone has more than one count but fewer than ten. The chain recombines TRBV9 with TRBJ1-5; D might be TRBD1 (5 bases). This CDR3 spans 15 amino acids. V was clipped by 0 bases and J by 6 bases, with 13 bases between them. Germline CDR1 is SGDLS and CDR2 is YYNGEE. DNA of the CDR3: TGTGCCAGCAGCGTAGGCTCAGGGAAAGGTCAGCCCCAGCATTTT. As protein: CASSVGSGKGQPQHF. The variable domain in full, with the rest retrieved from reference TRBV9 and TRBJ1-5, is DSGVTQTPKHLITATGQRVTLRCSPRSGDLSVYWYQQSLDQGLQFLIQYYNGEERAKGNILERFSAQQFPDLHSELNLSSLELGDSALYFCASSVGSGKGQPQHFGDGTRLSIL.

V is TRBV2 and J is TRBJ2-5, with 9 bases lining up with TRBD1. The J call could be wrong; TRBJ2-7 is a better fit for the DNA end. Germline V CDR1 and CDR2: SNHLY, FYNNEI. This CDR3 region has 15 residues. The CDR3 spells CASSYRDRVDYEQYF. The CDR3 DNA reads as TGTGCCAGCAGTTACAGGGACAGGGTCGACTACGAGCAGTACTTC.

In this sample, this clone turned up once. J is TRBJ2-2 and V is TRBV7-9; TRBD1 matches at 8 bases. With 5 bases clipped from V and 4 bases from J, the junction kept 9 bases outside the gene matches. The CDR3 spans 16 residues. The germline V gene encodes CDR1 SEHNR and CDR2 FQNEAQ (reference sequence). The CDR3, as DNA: TGTGCCAGCAGCCCTCGGACAGGGCGTGGCACCGGGGAGCTGTTTTTT. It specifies CASSPRTGRGTGELFF. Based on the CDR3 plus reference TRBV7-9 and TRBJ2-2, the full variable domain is DTGVSQNPRHKITKRGQNVTFRCDPISEHNRLYWYRQTLGQGPEFLTYFQNEAQLEKSRLLSDRFSAERPKGSFSTLEIQRTEQGDSAMYLCASSPRTGRGTGELFFGEGSRLTVL.

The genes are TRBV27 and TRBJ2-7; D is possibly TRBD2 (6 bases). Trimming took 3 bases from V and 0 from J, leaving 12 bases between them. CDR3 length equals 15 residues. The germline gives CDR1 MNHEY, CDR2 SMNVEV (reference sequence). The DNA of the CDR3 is TGTGCCAGCAGTTTTGATCGGGGGAGCTCCTACGAGCAGTACTTC. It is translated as CASSFDRGSSYEQYF.

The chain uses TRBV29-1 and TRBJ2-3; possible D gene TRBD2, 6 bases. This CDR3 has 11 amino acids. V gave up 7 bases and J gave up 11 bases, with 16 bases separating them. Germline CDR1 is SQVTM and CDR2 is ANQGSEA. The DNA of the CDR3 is TGCAGCGGGGCTAGCGCACTGGGGCAGTATTTT. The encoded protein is CSGASALGQYF.

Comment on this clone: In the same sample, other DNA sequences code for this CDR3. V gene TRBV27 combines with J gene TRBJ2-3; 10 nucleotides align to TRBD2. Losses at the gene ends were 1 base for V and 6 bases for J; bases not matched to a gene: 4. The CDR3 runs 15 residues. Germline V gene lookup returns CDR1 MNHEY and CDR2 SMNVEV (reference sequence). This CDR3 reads CASSLYPSGSDTQYF. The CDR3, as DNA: TGTGCCAGCAGTTTATACCCTAGCGGGAGTGATACGCAGTATTTT.

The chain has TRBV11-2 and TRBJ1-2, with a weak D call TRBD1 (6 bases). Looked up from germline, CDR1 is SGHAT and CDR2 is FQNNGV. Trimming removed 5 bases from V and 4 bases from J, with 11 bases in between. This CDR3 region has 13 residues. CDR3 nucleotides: TGTGCCAGCAGCAATGGACAGCTCTATGGCTACACCTTC. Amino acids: CASSNGQLYGYTF.

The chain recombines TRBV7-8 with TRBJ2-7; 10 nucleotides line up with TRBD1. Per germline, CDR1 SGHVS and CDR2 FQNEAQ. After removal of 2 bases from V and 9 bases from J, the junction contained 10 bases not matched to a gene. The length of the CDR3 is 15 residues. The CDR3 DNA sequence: TGTGCCAGCAGCTTAACAGCCGGGACAGGGGTTGGGCAGTACTTC. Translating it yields CASSLTAGTGVGQYF. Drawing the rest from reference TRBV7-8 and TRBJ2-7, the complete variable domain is GAGVSQSPRYKVAKRGQDVALRCDPISGHVSLFWYQQALGQGPEFLTYFQNEAQLDKSGLPSDRFFAERPEGSVSTLKIQRTQQEDSAVYLCASSLTAGTGVGQYFGPGTRLTVT.

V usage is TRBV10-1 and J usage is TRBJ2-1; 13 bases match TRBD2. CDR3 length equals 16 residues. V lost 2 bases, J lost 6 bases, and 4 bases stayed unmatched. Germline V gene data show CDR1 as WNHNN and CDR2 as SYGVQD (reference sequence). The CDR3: CASSEGLAGVSNEQFF. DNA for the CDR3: TGCGCCAGCAGTGAGGGACTAGCGGGAGTATCCAATGAGCAGTTCTTC.